This section outlines one TCR beta chain sequence together with its context. No antigen is known for it. No base quality information exists; no much larger clone differs at one position. The germline ends are 12 bases apart after V is trimmed by 0 bases and J by 6 bases. Spanning cysteine to phenylalanine, the CDR3 consists of 14 amino acids. Kept here is only the CDR3 DNA, which spans 42 bases and is read in frame from base 1. CDR1 SGHRS and CDR2 YFSETQ are derived from the germline V gene. Libraries were built with the immunoSEQ multiplex PCR assay. DNA from the cultured, isolated CD4+ T cells was subjected to TCR beta CDR3 sequencing. From the authors' description of their analysis: Non-productive TCR sequences were removed, reads were trimmed to the CDR3 region, and CDR3s of at least 7 amino acids were retained. The MANAFEST web app was used to pick out antigen-specific clonotypes by comparing their expansion in peptide wells with that in reference cultures. To count as positive, a clone had to show expansion at FDR<0.05 compared with the reference and with all other wells, an odds ratio above 5, and a frequency above 0.1% in two replicate wells. A clonotype was called cross-reactive if it was significantly expanded both in SARS-CoV-2 spike wells and in at least one common cold coronavirus spike condition. Levenshtein distance calculated with the stringdist R package was used to assess CDR3 similarity, and unrooted trees were constructed with ape in R 3.6.1. Here the immuneACCESS table is served through TCRdb, limited to in-frame sequences with V and J called. Missing clones are a known gap in these copies; in checked studies unresolved V genes cover under half, and the rest lacks a known reason. That table supplies the V and J calls and clone size; D and trimming were determined from the DNA. The sample profile shows tens of thousands of clones; more than 60% of them were found once. The top ten constitute approximately 20% of the sample.

This record comes from a study of vaccination effects on CD4 cells after COVID-19 (dated by TCRdb to about 2022). Turning to the overall study: Each participant received two doses of an mRNA SARS-CoV-2 vaccine, either BNT162b2 or mRNA-1273. SARS-CoV-2 spike-specific CD4+ TCR repertoires were compared before and after mRNA vaccination in COVID-19 convalescent patients and in infection-naive vaccine recipients. A total of over nine COVID-19 convalescent patients and several SARS-CoV-2-naive healthy vaccine recipients were included in the full study. The Oncomine TCR Beta short-read assay on an Illumina iSeq 100 was used to sequence cultures from other donors in the study.

Study-wide conclusions, independent of this receptor: The study was limited by a small number of convalescent patients and lacked early post-infection timepoints. In healthy vaccine recipients, vaccine-induced clones were almost all SARS-CoV-2 mono-reactive, with only 1 of 255 being cross-reactive with common cold coronaviruses. Clones induced by infection and clones induced by vaccination both contracted markedly at late timepoints after vaccination, which fits with T cell responses waning over time.

In the ViraFEST assay, PBMC were stimulated with viral peptide pools, and TCR sequencing was then used to find antigen-specific CD4+ T cell clonotypes based on their expansion. After more than 9 days of culture, CD4+ T cells were isolated with the EasySep CD4+ T cell isolation kit. Negative nucleocapsid antibody results before and after vaccination confirmed that the healthy vaccine recipients had no prior SARS-CoV-2 infection. Under 2.5 million PBMC per well were cultured with 8.5 to 10 ug/ml peptides in IMDM containing 5% human AB serum, approximately 10 IU/ml IL-2 and gentamicin. On days 3 and 7, half of the culture medium was replaced with fresh IL-2-containing medium. Each peptide stimulation condition was cultured in triplicate wells unless otherwise noted. Using Ficoll-Paque Plus gradient centrifugation, PBMC were separated from whole blood and then either used fresh or cryopreserved at -140C. The spike proteins of SARS-CoV-2 and of the common cold coronaviruses HCoV-NL63, HCoV-OC43 and HCoV-229E were spanned by overlapping peptide pools. The QIAamp micro DNA kit was used to extract genomic DNA from the cultured CD4+ T cells.

The material sequenced was CD4+ T cells from PBMCs cultured with SARS-CoV-2 spike peptides, taken before COVID-19 vaccination. Read against the paper, the sample's cell subset or site label means: SARS-CoV-2 spike overlapping peptide pool stimulation. The V and J segments used are TRBV5-1 and TRBJ1-2, with the D gene uncertain. The clonotype comes from a human donor who received a COVID-19 vaccine. DNA sequence: TGCGCCAGCAGCTTGGATGGCAGCTTGGATGGCTACACCTTC. This translates into CASSLDGSLDGYTF.